A selection of T cell receptor beta chains follows, all from one sample in a study of T cell responses to AZD1222 COVID-19 vaccine. The table came from immunoSEQ multiplex PCR; TCRdb's copy has only in-frame clones and leaves some out. The data show about 110,000 clones, roughly 88% seen once. This specimen was peripheral blood, taken on day 0 of AZD1222 vaccination. Receptors were obtained from an adult in good health. CDR3s include the opening cysteine and the closing phenylalanine or tryptophan. The D gene is left open where the match is weak. A row's size may be missing; if present it is once, few, many or a size class.

D gene	clone size	V gene	J gene	CDR3 length	CDR3 DNA	CDR3 protein
-	-	TRBV19	TRBJ2-6	17	TGTGCCAGTAGTTCGATCGGAAGGGGTGATGGGGCCAACGTCCTGACTTTC	CASSSIGRGDGANVLTF
-	-	TRBV4-1	TRBJ1-2	14	TGCGCCAGCAGCCAAGACAGGGTGGCCTATGGCTACACCTTC	CASSQDRVAYGYTF
TRBD2	-	TRBV27	TRBJ2-7	13	TGTGCCAGCAGTTTTAGGGCGGGGGGGGAGCAGTACTTC	CASSFRAGGEQYF
TRBD1	-	TRBV7-9	TRBJ2-1	13	TGTGCCAGCAGCCGGGGACAGTACAATGAGCAGTTCTTC	CASSRGQYNEQFF
TRBD1	-	TRBV5-1	TRBJ1-1	16	TGCGCCAGCAGCTTTTGGGGGACAGGGAGGGACACTGAAGCTTTCTTT	CASSFWGTGRDTEAFF
-	-	TRBV6-5	TRBJ1-1	13	TGTGCCAGCGGATGGCGTCTGAACACTGAAGCTTTCTTT	CASGWRLNTEAFF
TRBD1	-	TRBV6-5	TRBJ1-1	16	TGTGCCAGCAGTTACCTCGGACAGGGGGCGAACACTGAAGCTTTCTTT	CASSYLGQGANTEAFF
-	-	TRBV18	TRBJ2-2	13	TGTGCCAGCTCACCAGCGTCAACCGGGGAGCTGTTTTTT	CASSPASTGELFF
-	-	TRBV29-1	TRBJ1-2	11	TGCAGCGTTGATCGTGGGGTTGGCTACACCTTC	CSVDRGVGYTF
-	-	TRBV6-6	TRBJ1-2	17	TGTGCCAGCAGTCCCTGGGAAGGAGCTCCCGCTAACTATGGCTACACCTTC	CASSPWEGAPANYGYTF
-	-	TRBV9	TRBJ2-5	13	TGTGCCAGCAGCTCGGGGGTAGAGGAGACCCAGTACTTC	CASSSGVEETQYF
TRBD1	-	TRBV10-3	TRBJ1-2	13	TGTGCCATCAATCACAGGGGAAACTATGGCTACACCTTC	CAINHRGNYGYTF
-	once	TRBV10-3	TRBJ2-7	16	TGTGCCATCAGCGACCTTATCCGGGACTCCTACTTTGAGCAGTACTTC	CAISDLIRDSYFEQYF
-	-	TRBV7-6	TRBJ2-2	19	TGTGCCAGCAGCCCACGTCAGATTGAGGCTTTCGCGAACACCGGGGAGCTGTTTTTT	CASSPRQIEAFANTGELFF
TRBD2	-	TRBV10-3	TRBJ2-3	17	TGTGCCATCAGTGAGTCGCTAGCGGGAGGGAGCACAGATACGCAGTATTTT	CAISESLAGGSTDTQYF
-	-	TRBV18	TRBJ1-5	16	TGTGCCAGCTCCCTCGGGCCGAGTGGAAGTTCTCAGCCCCAGCATTTT	CASSLGPSGSSQPQHF
TRBD2	-	TRBV11-2	TRBJ2-4	17	TGTGCCAGCAGCTTAGAGCCGGCTAGCGGATACAAAAACATTCAGTACTTC	CASSLEPASGYKNIQYF
-	-	TRBV3-1/TRBV3-2	TRBJ1-6	17	TGTGCCAGCAGCCAAGGTACCCGACAGCGAAGGAATTCACCCCTCCACTTT	CASSQGTRQRRNSPLHF
-	-	TRBV19	TRBJ2-2	17	TGTGCCAGTAGTGGTACCGGGACACAGAGATGGACCGGGGAGCTGTTTTTT	CASSGTGTQRWTGELFF
TRBD1	-	TRBV28	TRBJ1-6	15	TGTGCCAGCAGCATCCCCGGGACAGGGGTTTCACCCCTCCACTTT	CASSIPGTGVSPLHF
-	-	TRBV11-1	TRBJ2-2	16	TGTGCCAGCAGCTTATTCGGGACCAAGGGGTCCGGGGAGCTGTTTTTT	CASSLFGTKGSGELFF
TRBD1	-	TRBV4-1	TRBJ2-1	17	TGCGCCAGCAGCCAAGTACAGGGGGCGCCTTCCTACAATGAGCAGTTCTTC	CASSQVQGAPSYNEQFF
-	-	TRBV5-5	TRBJ1-5	14	TGTGCCAGCAGCTTAAGCATCTCAAGTCAGCCCCAGCATTTT	CASSLSISSQPQHF
-	-	TRBV19	TRBJ1-6	13	TGTGCCAGTAGACAGAAGAATAATTCACCCCTCCACTTT	CASRQKNNSPLHF
-	-	TRBV21-1	TRBJ2-5	18	TGTGCCAGCCCCGCGGTCCCCGAGGGCCCGCGAGCCCAAGAGACCCAGTACTTC	CASPAVPEGPRAQETQYF
-	-	TRBV5-5	TRBJ1-6	17	TGTGCCAGCAGCTTGGTATCGGCCACTACGGTTGGTTCACCCCTCCACTTT	CASSLVSATTVGSPLHF
-	-	TRBV2	TRBJ2-2	12	TGTGCCAGCGAAGGGGGTACCGGGGAGCTGTTTTTT	CASEGGTGELFF
-	-	TRBV29-1	TRBJ2-7	12	TGCAGCGTTTTCAACAACAGGTACGAGCAGTACTTC	CSVFNNRYEQYF
-	-	TRBV12-3/TRBV12-4	TRBJ2-7	12	TGTGCCAGCAGCCCCGGGGTTTACGAGCAGTACTTC	CASSPGVYEQYF
TRBD1	-	TRBV7-6	TRBJ1-4	16	TGTGCCAGCAGCTTAGGAAACAGGGGAGGGAATGAAAAACTGTTTTTT	CASSLGNRGGNEKLFF
-	-	TRBV5-1	TRBJ2-3	14	TGCGCCAGCAGCCACGAGCCGGAAAGGGATACGCAGTATTTT	CASSHEPERDTQYF
-	-	TRBV27	TRBJ2-2	14	TGTGCCAGCAGTTCGTACCCCGGGCCCGGGGAGCTGTTTTTT	CASSSYPGPGELFF
-	-	TRBV4-2	TRBJ1-5	14	TGTGCCAGCAGCCAAGACCGCCGGGATCAGCCCCAGCATTTT	CASSQDRRDQPQHF
TRBD2	-	TRBV27	TRBJ2-1	16	TGTGCCAGCAGTTCTTTAGCGGGGGGGCCTTTGTATGAGCAGTTCTTC	CASSSLAGGPLYEQFF
TRBD2	-	TRBV30	TRBJ2-3	16	TGTGCCTGGAATAGCGGGGGAGACCTTAGCACAGATACGCAGTATTTT	CAWNSGGDLSTDTQYF
TRBD1	-	TRBV4-2	TRBJ1-4	16	TGTGCCAGCACCACGGACAGGGACGACGCTAATGAAAAACTGTTTTTT	CASTTDRDDANEKLFF
-	-	TRBV19	TRBJ1-4	14	TGTGCCAGTAGTTCTTTGGCCTCGGGGGAAAAACTGTTTTTT	CASSSLASGEKLFF
TRBD1	-	TRBV19	TRBJ1-4	14	TGTGCCAGTAGCCCCGGACAGGGCTCGGCGAAACTGTTTTTT	CASSPGQGSAKLFF
-	-	TRBV18	TRBJ2-3	13	TGTGCCAGCTCCCGACAGAACACAGATACGCAGTATTTT	CASSRQNTDTQYF
TRBD1	-	TRBV7-9	TRBJ2-7	14	TGTGCCAGCAGTCGGACAGGGTTTTACTACGAGCAGTACTTC	CASSRTGFYYEQYF
-	-	TRBV7-3	TRBJ2-5	14	TGTGCCAGCAGCTCGACAGTGTTGGACGTGACCCAGTACTTC	CASSSTVLDVTQYF
-	-	TRBV28	TRBJ2-7	15	TGTGCCAGCAGTCCTCGACAGGGAGGCCCCTACGAGCAGTACTTC	CASSPRQGGPYEQYF
-	-	TRBV9	TRBJ2-1	15	TGTGCCAGCAGCCAAACGCAGAGCTCCTACAATGAGCAGTTCTTC	CASSQTQSSYNEQFF